A selection of T cell receptor beta chains follows, all from one sample in a study of regulatory T cells in long-lasting Graves disease. TCRdb re-analysed the multiplex PCR reads in MiXCR, keeping a single row per CDR3 protein. This sample yields some 460,000 distinct CDR3 sequences, of which 16% are seen a single time; over 9% belongs to the top ten. The sample was also reused in another study, on T cells in Graves' hyperthyroidism and ophthalmopathy.

The input for sequencing was peripheral blood mononuclear cells (PBMCs), taken at new diagnosis, from a patient treated with antithyroid drugs. The receptors shown here come from a man aged 40-55 years with Graves disease. Both conserved end residues are part of each CDR3. D genes are given only for firm matches. Rows give clone size only sometimes, using once, few, many, or a class for an expanded clone.

clone_size	v_call	d_call	j_call	cdr3_aa	cdr3_nt
many	TRBV7-9	NA	TRBJ1-2	CASSFPSGYHTF	TGTGCCAGCAGCTTTCCGTCAGGGTACCACACCTTC
NA	TRBV6-1	NA	TRBJ1-4	CASSNPNTVGEKLFF	TGTGCCAGCAGTAACCCCAACACCGTGGGTGAAAAACTGTTTTTT
NA	TRBV15	NA	TRBJ2-5	CATSKDRQQETQYF	TGTGCCACCAGCAAAGACAGACAGCAAGAGACCCAGTACTTC
few	TRBV6-1	NA	TRBJ1-2	CASSDRYAGYTF	TGTGCCAGCAGTGATAGGTATGCTGGCTACACCTTC
NA	TRBV12-3/TRBV12-4	NA	TRBJ2-2	CASHNGRASTGELFF	TGTGCCAGCCATAACGGGAGAGCAAGCACCGGGGAGCTGTTTTTT
NA	TRBV28	NA	TRBJ1-3	CASSAPKAFSGNTIYF	TGTGCCAGTTCTGCGCCAAAGGCTTTCTCTGGAAACACCATATATTTT
many	TRBV28	NA	TRBJ1-1	CASSLGDTWGTEAFF	TGTGCCAGCAGTTTAGGGGACACCTGGGGCACTGAAGCTTTCTTT
NA	TRBV4-1	NA	TRBJ2-2	CASSQAWGRTGELFF	TGCGCCAGCAGCCAAGCTTGGGGGCGGACCGGGGAGCTGTTTTTT
NA	TRBV20-1	NA	TRBJ2-1	CSARSRGDAKRKGSYNEQFF	TGCAGTGCTAGATCGAGGGGGGATGCCAAGCGAAAAGGATCCTACAATGAGCAGTTCTTC
many	TRBV20-1	TRBD2	TRBJ2-7	CSARGGGSGSSFEQYF	TGCAGTGCTAGGGGAGGAGGGAGCGGGAGTTCCTTCGAGCAGTACTTC
many	TRBV5-1	NA	TRBJ1-1	CASSLEPGGVNTEAFF	TGCGCCAGCAGCTTGGAACCGGGAGGGGTGAACACTGAAGCTTTCTTT
NA	TRBV10-2	TRBD2	TRBJ2-7	CASSDPASGNSYEQYF	TGCGCCAGCAGTGACCCGGCTAGCGGGAACTCCTACGAGCAGTACTTC
NA	TRBV6-1	TRBD1	TRBJ1-3	CASRLGQGRSGNTIYF	TGTGCCAGCAGACTCGGACAGGGAAGGTCGGGAAACACCATATATTTT
few	TRBV29-1	TRBD1	TRBJ2-2	CSGITGATGELFF	TGCAGCGGTATCACAGGGGCCACCGGGGAGCTGTTTTTT
NA	TRBV2	NA	TRBJ2-7	CASCPLGVSYEQYF	TGTGCCAGTTGCCCACTAGGGGTGAGCTACGAGCAGTACTTC
many	TRBV3-1	TRBD1	TRBJ2-7	CASSQPGQGSEQYF	TGTGCCAGCAGCCAGCCGGGACAGGGCTCCGAGCAGTACTTC
NA	TRBV18	NA	TRBJ2-1	CASSRTRNGNEQFF	TGTGCCAGCTCAAGGACTCGAAATGGAAATGAGCAGTTCTTC
few	TRBV6-1	NA	TRBJ2-2	CASSERTVLYTGELFF	TGTGCCAGCAGTGAACGGACAGTTCTCTACACCGGGGAGCTGTTTTTT
NA	TRBV5-1	TRBD1	TRBJ1-1	CASNGGTGGPVTEAFF	TGCGCCAGCAACGGCGGGACAGGGGGCCCGGTAACTGAAGCTTTCTTT
few	TRBV27	TRBD1	TRBJ1-2	CASTQGEGYGYTF	TGTGCCAGCACCCAGGGGGAGGGATATGGCTACACCTTC
few	TRBV12-3/TRBV12-4	TRBD1	TRBJ1-1	CASSFSQGGTEAFF	TGTGCCAGCAGTTTTTCTCAGGGGGGCACTGAAGCTTTCTTT
NA	TRBV6-5	TRBD1	TRBJ2-7	CASSSDRGFYGQYF	TGTGCCAGCAGTTCTGACAGGGGATTCTACGGGCAGTACTTC
many	TRBV5-1	NA	TRBJ2-7	CASSLSGGRNEQYF	TGCGCCAGCAGCTTGTCAGGGGGGCGGAACGAGCAGTACTTC
few	TRBV6-1	TRBD2	TRBJ2-7	CASRREGRLGEQYF	TGTGCCAGCAGGCGGGAGGGCCGTCTCGGCGAGCAGTACTTC
NA	TRBV6-1	TRBD1	TRBJ2-2	CARGTGENTGELFF	TGTGCCAGGGGGACAGGGGAGAACACCGGGGAGCTGTTTTTT
many	TRBV6-1	NA	TRBJ2-7	CASHPGSYYEQYF	TGTGCCAGCCATCCAGGGAGTTACTACGAGCAGTACTTC
many	TRBV12-3/TRBV12-4	TRBD2	TRBJ2-1	CASSFFGAGNNEQFF	TGTGCCAGCAGTTTTTTCGGAGCGGGAAATAATGAGCAGTTCTTC
few	TRBV24-1	TRBD1	TRBJ2-3	CATSDRTGGFYTQYF	TGTGCCACCAGTGATCGGACAGGGGGCTTTTATACGCAGTATTTT
NA	TRBV12-3/TRBV12-4	NA	TRBJ2-5	CASTPGRETQYF	TGTGCCAGCACCCCAGGTCGAGAGACCCAGTACTTC
NA	TRBV20-1	TRBD2	TRBJ2-2	CSARDPGLAGENTGELFF	TGCAGTGCTAGAGATCCGGGACTAGCGGGGGAGAACACCGGGGAGCTGTTTTTT
many	TRBV3-1	NA	TRBJ2-4	CASSLSLPGIQYF	TGTGCCAGCAGCCTCTCTCTGCCAGGCATTCAGTACTTC
few	TRBV6-2/TRBV6-3	TRBD1	TRBJ2-1	CASTPDRVNNEQFF	TGTGCCAGCACCCCAGACAGGGTAAACAATGAGCAGTTCTTC
few	TRBV5-1	TRBD2	TRBJ2-5	CASSTNLAGGRETQYF	TGCGCCAGCAGCACCAACCTAGCGGGAGGGCGAGAGACCCAGTACTTC
many	TRBV27	NA	TRBJ2-7	CASSFGGTSYYEQYF	TGTGCCAGCAGTTTTGGGGGTACAAGCTACTACGAGCAGTACTTC
many	TRBV3-1	NA	TRBJ2-7	CASSQAFQGAYEQYF	TGTGCCAGCAGCCAAGCTTTCCAGGGTGCCTACGAGCAGTACTTC
many	TRBV28	NA	TRBJ2-5	CASSPAGFQETQYF	TGTGCCAGCAGTCCGGCGGGCTTCCAAGAGACCCAGTACTTC
many	TRBV15	NA	TRBJ2-1	CATSTDGIYNEQFF	TGTGCCACCAGCACGGACGGAATCTACAATGAGCAGTTCTTC
NA	TRBV12-3/TRBV12-4	NA	TRBJ2-5	CASSFSSRVETQYF	TGTGCCAGCAGTTTTAGTTCAAGGGTGGAGACCCAGTACTTC
NA	TRBV6-5	NA	TRBJ1-6	CAGSYSIGGRGSPLHF	TGTGCCGGCAGTTACTCGATCGGGGGGCGCGGTTCACCCCTCCACTTT
many	TRBV30	TRBD1	TRBJ1-2	CAWSTTGGNRFTF	TGTGCCTGGAGTACTACAGGGGGAAACCGCTTCACCTTC
many	TRBV3-1	NA	TRBJ2-5	CASSQEPPGQALAQYF	TGTGCCAGCAGCCAAGAGCCCCCAGGGCAGGCCCTTGCCCAGTACTTC
many	TRBV3-1	NA	TRBJ2-7	CASSQEGLLTYEQYF	TGTGCCAGCAGCCAAGAAGGCCTACTTACCTACGAGCAGTACTTC
many	TRBV28	NA	TRBJ1-1	CASSLRPTNTEAFF	TGTGCCAGCAGTCTCCGGCCAACAAACACTGAAGCTTTCTTT
NA	TRBV27	NA	TRBJ2-2	CASSPAGRNTGELFF	TGTGCCAGCAGTCCCGCCGGCAGGAACACCGGGGAGCTGTTTTTT
many	TRBV12-3/TRBV12-4	NA	TRBJ1-2	CASTQTRGHGYTF	TGTGCCAGCACCCAGACCCGGGGGCATGGCTACACCTTC
few	TRBV20-1	NA	TRBJ2-5	CSARRSSQETQYF	TGCAGTGCTAGAAGGAGTTCGCAAGAGACCCAGTACTTC
many	TRBV7-2	TRBD1	TRBJ2-2	CASNRQGGGTGELFF	TGTGCCAGCAACAGACAGGGTGGAGGCACCGGGGAGCTGTTTTTT
few	TRBV29-1	TRBD1	TRBJ2-3	CSVAPDSQGRLRYF	TGCAGCGTCGCCCCTGATTCACAGGGGAGACTCCGGTATTTT
many	TRBV6-1	TRBD1	TRBJ2-7	CASIFRDSGSYEQYF	TGTGCCAGCATCTTCCGGGACAGCGGCTCCTACGAGCAGTACTTC
many	TRBV6-5	TRBD2	TRBJ2-1	CASSSPFSGSAYNEQFF	TGTGCCAGCAGTTCCCCTTTTAGCGGGAGTGCCTACAATGAGCAGTTCTTC
many	TRBV12-3/TRBV12-4	TRBD1	TRBJ1-5	CASSSPDRGKNQPQHF	TGTGCCAGCAGTTCTCCGGACAGGGGAAAGAATCAGCCCCAGCATTTT
many	TRBV12-3/TRBV12-4	NA	TRBJ2-1	CASSLSKRTIYNEQFF	TGTGCCAGCAGTTTATCGAAGCGTACAATCTACAATGAGCAGTTCTTC
many	TRBV28	NA	TRBJ1-5	CASSHRTDYSNQPQHF	TGTGCCAGCAGTCATCGGACTGACTATAGCAATCAGCCCCAGCATTTT